Following are 17 T cell receptor beta chains from one sample sequenced in a study of PD-1 blockade in mismatch repair-deficient tumors. Generated by immunoSEQ multiplex PCR, the TCRdb table keeps only in-frame clones and is missing some. The data contain 90,000 to 130,000 clones, about 83% of them singletons. Sequences were derived from peripheral blood, sampled about 60 weeks after starting pembrolizumab. These receptors were collected from an adult with mismatch repair-deficient cancer.

The chain combines TRBV11-3 with TRBJ2-1, with a tentative D call TRBD2 (5 bases). The CDR3 is 13 amino acids. V lost 5 bases and J 9 bases, leaving 14 bases between the germline ends. Germline loops: CDR1 SGHNT, CDR2 YENEEA. CDR3 loop: CASSPQRDGEQFF. The DNA for the CDR3 is TGTGCCAGCAGCCCCCAGAGGGATGGTGAGCAGTTCTTC. Based on the CDR3 plus reference TRBV11-3 and TRBJ2-1, the full variable domain is EAGVVQSPRYKIIEKKQPVAFWCNPISGHNTLYWYLQNLGQGPELLIRYENEEAVDDSQLPKDRFSAERLKGVDSTLKIQPAELGDSAVYLCASSPQRDGEQFFGPGTRLTVL.

The chain carries TRBV29-1 and TRBJ2-3; D ambiguous. The CDR3 runs to 15 residues. Per the germline V gene, CDR1 is SQVTM and CDR2 is ANQGSEA. V was shortened by 3 bases and J by 8 bases, with 21 bases between the two germline ends. The CDR3 DNA is TGCAGCGTTGATGTCGTAACCGGTCAACCAGGTACGCAGTATTTT. Protein sequence: CSVDVVTGQPGTQYF.

This chain uses TRBV9 with TRBJ1-4; TRBD1 aligns across 10 bases. The V segment lost 0 bases and the J segment 4 bases; nucleotides outside the gene matches: 9. The CDR3 covers 18 residues. Germline CDR1 is SGDLS and CDR2 is YYNGEE. The CDR3 DNA reads TGTGCCAGCAGCGTAGCTAAGGACAGGGGGGCCCTTAATGAAAAACTGTTTTTT. Protein product: CASSVAKDRGALNEKLFF.

The chain employs TRBV5-8 and TRBJ1-1; no firm D call. This CDR3 spans 12 amino acids. Trimming shortened V by 0 bases and J by 9 bases, and 9 bases separated the two germline ends. Looked up from germline, CDR1 is SGHTS and CDR2 is YDEGEE. This CDR3 reads CASSLVVGKAFF. CDR3 nucleotides: TGTGCCAGCAGCTTGGTAGTCGGAAAAGCTTTCTTT.

The rearrangement uses TRBV10-3 and TRBJ2-1; TRBD2 matches 9 bases. The CDR3 is 15 amino acids. Trimming at V came to 2 bases and at J to 7 bases, leaving 6 bases not matched to a gene. CDR1 and CDR2 (germline): ENHRY, SYGVKD. CDR3 region: CAISERGRGENEQFF. The CDR3 coding sequence is TGTGCCATCAGTGAGCGCGGGAGGGGCGAGAATGAGCAGTTCTTC.

This chain joins TRBV7-2 and TRBJ1-5; a possible D gene is TRBD1 (6 bases). V was pared by 6 bases and J by 4 bases, with 16 bases between. Germline lookup yields CDR1 SGHTA and CDR2 FQGNSA. This CDR3 region has 15 residues. CDR3 DNA: TGTGCCAGCAGTCCACAGGGATTTAGAAATCAGCCCCAGCATTTT. It codes for CASSPQGFRNQPQHF.

The rearrangement joins TRBV7-3 to TRBJ2-1; 10 bases are a match to TRBD2. CDR1 is SGHTA, CDR2 FQGTGA, per germline. The CDR3 has 16 amino acids. Trimming at V came to 2 bases and at J to 10 bases, leaving 11 bases not matched to a gene. CDR3 sequence: CASSLWASGSLEEQFF. CDR3 DNA: TGTGCCAGCAGCTTATGGGCTAGCGGGAGTCTGGAGGAGCAGTTCTTC.

The chain has TRBV5-6 and TRBJ1-5; perhaps TRBD1 as D (5 bases). CDR1 SGHDT and CDR2 YYEEEE come from the germline V gene. This CDR3 spans 14 amino acids. V was cut by 0 bases and J by 5 bases, with 9 bases left in between. CDR3 amino acids: CASSLGQSYQPQHF. The CDR3 DNA follows: TGTGCCAGCAGCTTGGGACAGTCTTATCAGCCCCAGCATTTT.

The chain uses TRBV2 and TRBJ2-2; 9 bases are a match to TRBD1. Trimming at V came to 7 bases and at J to 6 bases, leaving 9 bases not matched to a gene. Germline assignment: CDR1 SNHLY and CDR2 FYNNEI. This CDR3 has 15 amino acids. CDR3 in DNA: TGTGCCAGCACATCAGTTCGGACAGGGGCCGGGGAGCTGTTTTTT. The encoded protein is CASTSVRTGAGELFF.

The chain carries TRBV9 and TRBJ1-1; TRBD1 is a possible D gene (6 bases). Per germline, CDR1 SGDLS and CDR2 YYNGEE. The CDR3 contains 16 residues. V lost 2 bases and J lost 4, with 18 bases in between. CDR3 amino acids: CASSVGGGREVTEAFF. In nucleotides, the CDR3 is TGTGCCAGCAGCGTCGGGGGGGGCAGGGAGGTCACTGAAGCTTTCTTT.

The chain links TRBV6-5 to TRBJ2-1, with D maybe TRBD1 (5 bases). Trimming shortened V by 0 bases and J by 8 bases, and 11 bases separated the two germline ends. Germline V gene sequence: CDR1 MNHEY, CDR2 SVGAGI. This CDR3 region has 14 residues. CDR3 DNA sequence: TGTGCCAGCAGTTACTCCCAGGGTGGGCATGAGCAGTTCTTC. Amino acids: CASSYSQGGHEQFF.

A single count supports this clone. The chain uses TRBV11-2 and TRBJ1-1, with D unclear. Trimming took 2 bases from V and 0 from J, leaving 10 bases between them. CDR1 SGHAT and CDR2 FQNNGV come from the germline V gene. CDR3 size: 15 residues. CDR3 DNA: TGTGCCAGCAGCTTAACGGCAGTCATGAACACTGAAGCTTTCTTT. This encodes CASSLTAVMNTEAFF.

The chain recombines TRBV7-2 with TRBJ2-5; the D call may be TRBD1 or TRBD2 (5 bases each). Germline CDR1 reads SGHTA; CDR2 reads FQGNSA. V lost 1 base to trimming and J lost 2 bases, with 11 bases between them. There are 15 residues in the CDR3. The CDR3 here is CASSLGPWGQETQYF. The DNA of the CDR3 is TGTGCCAGCAGCTTAGGGCCTTGGGGGCAAGAGACCCAGTACTTC.

This clone was seen once. The chain is built from TRBV30 and TRBJ2-7; D gene unclear. The CDR3 runs 11 residues. The germline CDR1 and CDR2 sequences are GTSNPN and SVGIG (reference sequence). V was shortened by 4 bases and J by 1 base, with 5 bases between the two germline ends. For the CDR3, the DNA is TGTGCCTGGACAGGTTCCTACGAGCAGTACTTC. Its translation: CAWTGSYEQYF.

The V and J genes are TRBV27 and TRBJ2-1; 8 bases align to TRBD1. The V and J ends lost 1 base and 1 base, in that order; junction bases with no gene match: 12. The CDR3 loop spans 19 amino acids. CDR1 is MNHEY and CDR2 is SMNVEV in the germline V gene (reference sequence). CDR3 coding DNA: TGTGCCAGCAGTTTATTTGTGGGCAGGGGGCATTGGTCCTACAATGAGCAGTTCTTC. As protein: CASSLFVGRGHWSYNEQFF.

The chain joins TRBV5-1 to TRBJ1-1; D not certain. The CDR3 spans 14 residues. V was shortened by 4 bases and J by 4 bases, with 14 bases between the two germline ends. The germline V gene encodes CDR1 SGHRS and CDR2 YFSETQ. The CDR3 reads CASSPSTDTTEAFF. The CDR3 DNA follows: TGCGCCAGCAGCCCATCGACGGATACCACTGAAGCTTTCTTT.

In this sample, this clone turned up a few times. This chain links TRBV2 with TRBJ1-5, with D hard to call. V was trimmed by 6 bases and J by 2 bases, leaving 14 bases between them. CDR3 length equals 15 residues. The germline V gene has CDR1 SNHLY and CDR2 FYNNEI. In nucleotides, the CDR3 is TGTGCCAGCAGGGCGGACTCCTATGGCAATCAGCCCCAGCATTTT. This translates into CASRADSYGNQPQHF.